The 13 T cell receptor beta chains given below trace back to one sample, sequenced in a study of shared clonotypes between healthy human individuals. TCRdb's table, derived via immunoSEQ multiplex PCR, lists solely in-frame clones and lacks some. The repertoire holds about 2.1 million clones, around 95% seen once, with about 1.6% in the top ten. CD8 cells classed as naive were CD45RO-negative and positively selected for CCR7, excluding terminally differentiated effector memory CD45RA+ cells. The specimen sequenced was naive CD8+ T cells from PBMCs. These receptors were taken from a man younger than 35 in good health. Some clones in this sample may be carry-over from other donors' samples.

The chain carries TRBV10-2 and TRBJ2-1; weak D call: TRBD2 (5 bases). Germline V gives CDR1 WSHSY, CDR2 SAAADI. With 3 bases removed from V and 2 bases from J, the gap between germline ends came to 11 bases. The CDR3 length is 15 residues. CDR3 in amino acids: CASSDLRATYNEQFF. The CDR3 DNA reads TGCGCCAGCAGTGATTTGCGGGCGACCTACAATGAGCAGTTCTTC.

As regards this clone: At the DNA level, this CDR3 is encoded by other sequences in the same sample as well. The V and J genes are TRBV27 and TRBJ2-7; 10 nucleotides line up with TRBD2. V lost 5 bases and J lost 1; bases outside the gene matches: 5. The CDR3 length is 15 residues. Germline CDR1 and CDR2: MNHEY and SMNVEV (reference sequence). The CDR3 DNA sequence: TGTGCCAGCAGTAGCTGGACTAGCGGTTCCTACGAGCAGTACTTC. Translating it yields CASSSWTSGSYEQYF.

The V gene is TRBV5-1, the J gene TRBJ2-5; TRBD2 aligns across 13 bases. V dropped 1 base and J dropped 5; count of bases not matched to a gene: 8. Per the germline V gene, CDR1 is SGHRS and CDR2 is YFSETQ. There are 17 residues in the CDR3. Written as DNA, the CDR3 is TGCGCCAGCAGCTTGATCCCACTAGCGGGAGGGGGGGAGACCCAGTACTTC. Protein product: CASSLIPLAGGGETQYF. The full variable domain, with the rest looked up from reference TRBV5-1 and TRBJ2-5, is KAGVTQTPRYLIKTRGQQVTLSCSPISGHRSVSWYQQTPGQGLQFLFEYFSETQRNKGNFPGRFSGRQFSNSRSEMNVSTLELGDSALYLCASSLIPLAGGGETQYFGPGTRLLVL.

The chain joins TRBV15 to TRBJ2-3; TRBD1 or TRBD2 may be the D gene (5 bases each). Germline assignment: CDR1 LNHNV and CDR2 YYDKDF (reference sequence). Trimming took 0 bases from V and 3 from J, leaving 13 bases between them. This CDR3 comprises 16 residues. The CDR3 bases are TGTGCCACCAGCAGAGATCTGGGGGTAGCGACAGATACGCAGTATTTT. It is translated as CATSRDLGVATDTQYF.

The chain links TRBV28 to TRBJ1-1; no clear D gene. The CDR3 spans 17 residues. V was pared by 6 bases and J by 0 bases, with 20 bases between. Germline V gene sequence: CDR1 MDHEN, CDR2 SYDVKM. Here the CDR3 reads CASRPAHAGPMNTEAFF. Written as DNA, the CDR3 is TGTGCCAGCAGGCCCGCCCATGCTGGTCCGATGAACACTGAAGCTTTCTTT.

This clone was seen just once. The J gene is TRBJ2-1, the V gene TRBV11-3; 12 bases align to TRBD2. Germline-derived CDR1 and CDR2 are SGHNT and YENEEA. After removal of 5 bases from V and 7 bases from J, the junction contained 9 bases not matched to a gene. This CDR3 has 16 amino acids. The CDR3 sequence: CASSRRLAGVGNEQFF. Written as DNA, the CDR3 is TGTGCCAGCAGCCGTCGACTAGCGGGAGTGGGGAATGAGCAGTTCTTC.

This clone was detected once. The V gene is TRBV4-1, the J gene TRBJ2-1, with 12 bases lining up with TRBD2. V lost 3 bases and J lost 5; bases outside the gene matches: 8. The CDR3 contains 17 residues. Germline V CDR1 and CDR2: MGHRA, YSYEKL. CDR3 sequence reads: CASSQRMTSGRNNEQFF. DNA for the CDR3: TGCGCCAGCAGCCAGAGGATGACTAGCGGGAGAAACAATGAGCAGTTCTTC.

This clone has only one observation. The J gene is TRBJ2-1, the V gene TRBV7-9; possible D gene TRBD2, 5 bases. Germline CDR1 reads SEHNR; CDR2 reads FQNEAQ (reference sequence). V was clipped by 7 bases and J by 4 bases, with 14 bases between them. The CDR3 consists of 14 residues. CDR3 DNA sequence: TGTGCCAGCACCGGGGATGGCTCATACAATGAGCAGTTCTTC. This sequence encodes CASTGDGSYNEQFF. Looking up the rest from reference TRBV7-9 and TRBJ2-1 gives the full variable domain: DTGVSQNPRHKITKRGQNVTFRCDPISEHNRLYWYRQTLGQGPEFLTYFQNEAQLEKSRLLSDRFSAERPKGSFSTLEIQRTEQGDSAMYLCASTGDGSYNEQFFGPGTRLTVL.

For this clone: Other DNA sequences in this sample translate to the same CDR3. This sequence joins TRBV5-1 and TRBJ2-7; D gene uncertain. V lost 2 bases to trimming and J lost 1 base, with 7 bases between them. The CDR3 spans 13 residues. Germline V lookup: CDR1 SGHRS, CDR2 YFSETQ. In DNA form, the CDR3 reads TGCGCCAGCAGCTTCGGAGAATCCTACGAGCAGTACTTC. It specifies CASSFGESYEQYF.

Details on this clone: This same CDR3 is encoded by further DNA sequences in the sample. The chain recombines TRBV9 with TRBJ2-7; 8 bases align to TRBD1. Germline values: CDR1 SGDLS, CDR2 YYNGEE. CDR3 size: 15 residues. The V and J ends lost 0 bases and 0 bases, in that order; junction bases with no gene match: 2. In DNA, the CDR3 is TGTGCCAGCAGCGTAGGACAGGGGATCTCCTACGAGCAGTACTTC. It translates to CASSVGQGISYEQYF. Together with reference TRBV9 and TRBJ2-7, the CDR3 gives the full variable domain: DSGVTQTPKHLITATGQRVTLRCSPRSGDLSVYWYQQSLDQGLQFLIQYYNGEERAKGNILERFSAQQFPDLHSELNLSSLELGDSALYFCASSVGQGISYEQYFGPGTRLTVT.

V and J are TRBV28 and TRBJ1-4, with D unresolved. Per the germline V gene, CDR1 is MDHEN and CDR2 is SYDVKM. With 3 bases removed from V and 8 bases from J, the gap between germline ends came to 13 bases. This CDR3 is built from 14 residues. CDR3 sequence (DNA): TGTGCCAGCAGTTTTGTTGCGAATGGGGAAAAACTGTTTTTT. Its protein is CASSFVANGEKLFF.

The V call is TRBV4-1, the J call TRBJ1-1; 8 positions match TRBD1. V shed 8 bases, J shed 0 bases, and the junction held 2 bases outside the gene matches. This CDR3 spans 13 amino acids. Germline assignment: CDR1 MGHRA and CDR2 YSYEKL. The CDR3 is CASADRVNTEAFF. Here the CDR3 DNA reads TGCGCCAGCGCGGACAGGGTGAACACTGAAGCTTTCTTT.

This chain links TRBV11-3 with TRBJ2-7, with 9 bases that match TRBD1. Germline V gene data show CDR1 as SGHNT and CDR2 as YENEEA. CDR3 length: 14 amino acids. J gave up 4 bases and V 3 bases, and 4 bases lay outside the gene matches. CDR3 region: CASSLTGTGYEQYF. As DNA, the CDR3 is TGTGCCAGCAGCTTGACCGGGACAGGGTACGAGCAGTACTTC.